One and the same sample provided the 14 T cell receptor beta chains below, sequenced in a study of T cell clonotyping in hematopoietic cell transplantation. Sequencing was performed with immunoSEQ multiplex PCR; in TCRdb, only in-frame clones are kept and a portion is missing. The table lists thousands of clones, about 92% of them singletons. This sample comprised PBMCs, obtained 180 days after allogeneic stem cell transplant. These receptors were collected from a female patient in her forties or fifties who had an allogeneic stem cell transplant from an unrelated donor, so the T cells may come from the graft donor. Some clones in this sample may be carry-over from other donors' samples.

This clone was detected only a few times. The CDR3 sequence is CAISEGNQPQHF. CDR3 DNA sequence: TGTGCCATCAGTGAGGGGAATCAGCCCCAGCATTTT. This sequence joins TRBV10-3 and TRBJ1-5; D unclear. The CDR3 has 12 amino acids. Per the germline V gene, CDR1 is ENHRY and CDR2 is SYGVKD. The V and J ends lost 2 bases and 4 bases respectively, with 3 bases between them.

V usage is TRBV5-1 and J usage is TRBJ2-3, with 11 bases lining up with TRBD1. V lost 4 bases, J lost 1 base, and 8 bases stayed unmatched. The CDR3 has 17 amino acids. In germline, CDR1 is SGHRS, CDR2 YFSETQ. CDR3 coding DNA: TGCGCCAGCAGCCGGCGCGGGGGACAGGGGGGCACAGATACGCAGTATTTT. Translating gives CASSRRGGQGGTDTQYF.

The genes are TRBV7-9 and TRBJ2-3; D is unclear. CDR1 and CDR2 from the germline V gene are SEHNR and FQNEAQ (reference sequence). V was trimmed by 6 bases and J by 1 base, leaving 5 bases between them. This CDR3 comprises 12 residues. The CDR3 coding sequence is TGTGCCAGCAGTATAGGCACAGATACGCAGTATTTT. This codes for CASSIGTDTQYF.

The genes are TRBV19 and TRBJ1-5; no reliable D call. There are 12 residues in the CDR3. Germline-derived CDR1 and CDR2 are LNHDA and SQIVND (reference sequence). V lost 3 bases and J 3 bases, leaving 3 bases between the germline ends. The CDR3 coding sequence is TGTGCCAGTAGTATGGTCAATCAGCCCCAGCATTTT. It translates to CASSMVNQPQHF.

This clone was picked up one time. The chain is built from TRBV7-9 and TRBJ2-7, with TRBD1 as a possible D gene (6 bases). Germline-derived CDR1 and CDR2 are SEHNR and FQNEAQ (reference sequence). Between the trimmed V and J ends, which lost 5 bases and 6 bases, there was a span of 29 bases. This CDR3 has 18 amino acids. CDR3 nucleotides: TGTGCCAGCAGCACCTCTTTGGACCTACAGGGCTCCCTCTTCGAGCAGTACTTC. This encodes CASSTSLDLQGSLFEQYF.

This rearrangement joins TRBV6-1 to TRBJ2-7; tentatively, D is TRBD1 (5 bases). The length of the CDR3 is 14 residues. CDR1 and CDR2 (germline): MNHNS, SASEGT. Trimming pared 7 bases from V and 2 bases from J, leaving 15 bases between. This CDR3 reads CASIPGFGAYEQYV. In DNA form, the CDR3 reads TGTGCCAGCATCCCAGGGTTTGGAGCCTACGAGCAGTACGTC.

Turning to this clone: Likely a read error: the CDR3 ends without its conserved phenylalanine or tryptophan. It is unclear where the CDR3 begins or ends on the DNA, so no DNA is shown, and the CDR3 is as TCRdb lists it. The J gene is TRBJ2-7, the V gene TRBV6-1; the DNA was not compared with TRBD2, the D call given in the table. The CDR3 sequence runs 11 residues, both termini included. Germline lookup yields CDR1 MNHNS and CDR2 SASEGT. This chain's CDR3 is CASRDTSGRAL.

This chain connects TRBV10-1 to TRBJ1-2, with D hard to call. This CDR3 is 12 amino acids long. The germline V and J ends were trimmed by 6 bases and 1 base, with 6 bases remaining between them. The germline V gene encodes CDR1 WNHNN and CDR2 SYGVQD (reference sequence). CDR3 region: CASSENNYGYTF. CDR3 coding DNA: TGCGCCAGCAGCGAGAATAACTATGGCTACACCTTC.

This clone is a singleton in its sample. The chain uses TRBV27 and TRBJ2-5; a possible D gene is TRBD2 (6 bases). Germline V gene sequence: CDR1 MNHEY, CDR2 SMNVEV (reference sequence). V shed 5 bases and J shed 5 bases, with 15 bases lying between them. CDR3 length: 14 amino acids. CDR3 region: CASSMRGPGETQYF. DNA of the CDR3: TGTGCCAGCAGTATGCGGGGACCCGGGGAGACCCAGTACTTC.

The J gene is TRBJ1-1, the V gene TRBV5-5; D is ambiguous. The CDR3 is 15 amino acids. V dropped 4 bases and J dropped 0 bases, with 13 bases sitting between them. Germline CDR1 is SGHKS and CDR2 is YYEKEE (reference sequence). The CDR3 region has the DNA TGTGCCAGCAGCGCCGTTACTAACATGAACACTGAAGCTTTCTTT. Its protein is CASSAVTNMNTEAFF. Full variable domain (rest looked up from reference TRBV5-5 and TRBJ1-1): DAGVTQSPTHLIKTRGQQVTLRCSPISGHKSVSWYQQVLGQGPQFIFQYYEKEERGRGNFPDRFSARQFPNYSSELNVNALLLGDSALYLCASSAVTNMNTEAFFGQGTRLTVV.

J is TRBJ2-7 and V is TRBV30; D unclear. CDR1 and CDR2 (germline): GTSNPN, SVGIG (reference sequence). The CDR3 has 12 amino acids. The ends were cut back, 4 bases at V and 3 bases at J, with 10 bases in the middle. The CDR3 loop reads CAWNRRSYEQYF. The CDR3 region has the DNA TGTGCCTGGAATCGCAGGAGCTACGAGCAGTACTTC.

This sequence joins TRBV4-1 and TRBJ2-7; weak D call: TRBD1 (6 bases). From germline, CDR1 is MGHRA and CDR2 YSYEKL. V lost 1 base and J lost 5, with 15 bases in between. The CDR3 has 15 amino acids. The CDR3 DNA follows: TGCGCCAGCAGCCAAGTTAGGCAGGGGTACCACGAGCAGTACTTC. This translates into CASSQVRQGYHEQYF.

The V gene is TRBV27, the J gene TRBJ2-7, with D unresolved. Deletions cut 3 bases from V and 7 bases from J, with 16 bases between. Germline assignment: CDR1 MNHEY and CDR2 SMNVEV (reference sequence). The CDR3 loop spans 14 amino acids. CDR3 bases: TGTGCCAGCAGTTTCCTCGGGCCCCTCCGGGAGCAGTACTTC. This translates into CASSFLGPLREQYF.

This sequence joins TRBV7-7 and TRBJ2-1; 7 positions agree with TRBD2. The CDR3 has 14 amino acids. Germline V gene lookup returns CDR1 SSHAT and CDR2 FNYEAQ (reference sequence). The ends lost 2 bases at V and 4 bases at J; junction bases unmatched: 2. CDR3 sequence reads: CASSLSLAYNEQFF. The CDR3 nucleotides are TGTGCCAGCAGCTTATCACTAGCGTACAATGAGCAGTTCTTC. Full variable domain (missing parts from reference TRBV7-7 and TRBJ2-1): GAGVSQSPRYKVTKRGQDVTLRCDPISSHATLYWYQQALGQGPEFLTYFNYEAQPDKSGLPSDRFSAERPEGSISTLTIQRTEQRDSAMYRCASSLSLAYNEQFFGPGTRLTVL.